These 30 T cell receptor beta chains originate from one sample sequenced in a study of beta chain features in type 1 diabetes. Points from the study as a whole: Shortening of TCRB CDR3s, moderate but significant, appeared in all four CD4+ subsets of Type 1 diabetes patients.

For these receptors, no antigen is known. What was sequenced were expressed TCRB transcripts, since all of the isolated RNA had been reverse transcribed. TCRdb's copy holds only in-frame clones and misses some; the assay was immunoSEQ multiplex PCR. Of about 15,000 clones in the sample, 55% to 70% were seen once. Sample: Tregs from blood. The source of these receptors is a man between 25 and 39 years old with type 1 diabetes.

This clone was detected once. One junction end disagrees with the germline gene, perhaps due to a read error. The same CDR3 arises from other DNA sequences in this sample as well. This chain links TRBV7-9 with TRBJ2-2; 8 nucleotides line up with TRBD2. In germline, CDR1 is SEHNR, CDR2 FQNEAQ (reference sequence). There are 14 residues in the CDR3. Here the CDR3 DNA reads TGTGCCAGCAGCATGACTAGCGCGGCCGGGGAGCTGTTTTTC. Amino acid sequence: CASSMTSAAGELFF.

The chain uses TRBV2 and TRBJ1-2, with TRBD1 matching over 7 bases. The length of the CDR3 is 15 residues. CDR1 is SNHLY and CDR2 is FYNNEI in the germline V gene. The V gene end was trimmed by 6 bases and the J gene end by 1 base; junction bases not matched to a gene: 8. CDR3 sequence reads: CASRTETGFNYGYTF. CDR3 DNA sequence: TGTGCCAGCAGGACTGAGACAGGGTTTAACTATGGCTACACCTTC.

The chain combines TRBV5-1 with TRBJ2-1; 7 bases are shared with TRBD2. The CDR3 extends over 16 amino acids. Unmatched junction bases numbered 9, after V lost 0 bases and J lost 6 bases. Looked up from germline, CDR1 is SGHRS and CDR2 is YFSETQ. CDR3 region: CASSLAYGGGRNEQFF. The CDR3 DNA reads as TGCGCCAGCAGCTTGGCTTATGGCGGGGGTCGCAATGAGCAGTTCTTC.

This clone turned up a few times. The chain recombines TRBV18 with TRBJ2-3, with D possibly matching TRBD2 (5 bases). Trimming stripped 0 bases from V and 1 base from J, with 5 bases between. The CDR3 has 14 residues. The V gene's germline CDR1 is KGHSH and CDR2 LQKENI. In nucleotides, the CDR3 is TGTGCCAGCTCACCACCAGCGGGCACAGATACGCAGTATTTT. Translation gives CASSPPAGTDTQYF.

The rearrangement joins TRBV5-4 to TRBJ2-5; 10 bases agree with TRBD2. The CDR3 loop spans 15 amino acids. Germline assignment: CDR1 SGHNT and CDR2 YYREEE (reference sequence). The junction had 5 bases not matched to a gene; V was cut back by 3 bases and J by 3 bases. The CDR3 DNA reads TGTGCCAGCAGCTCTAGCGGGAGTGGAGAAGAGACCCAGTACTTC. Amino acid sequence: CASSSSGSGEETQYF.

The genes are TRBV5-6 and TRBJ2-3, with TRBD1 as a possible D gene (6 bases). This CDR3 has 16 residues. V lost 2 bases and J lost 3, with 16 bases in between. The germline V gene encodes CDR1 SGHDT and CDR2 YYEEEE. The CDR3 reads CASSLQGSQGTDTQYF. The CDR3 DNA reads TGTGCCAGCAGCTTACAGGGATCTCAAGGGACAGATACGCAGTATTTT.

The rearrangement uses TRBV6-5 and TRBJ2-3; 8 nucleotides align to TRBD2. CDR3 length equals 15 residues. CDR1 is MNHEY and CDR2 is SVGAGI in the germline V gene. With V trimmed by 6 bases and J by 4 bases, 9 bases remained unmatched. Written as DNA, the CDR3 is TGTGCCAGCAGACGCCAGGCGGGGGGACCAGATACGCAGTATTTT. Translation gives CASRRQAGGPDTQYF.

V usage is TRBV5-1 and J usage is TRBJ1-5, with 8 bases fitting TRBD1. Germline trimming cut 5 bases from V and 4 bases from J; bases unmatched to any gene: 5. The CDR3 length is 14 residues. Germline CDR1 and CDR2: SGHRS and YFSETQ. CDR3 nucleotides: TGCGCCAGCAGTCCCGGACAGGGAAATCAGCCCCAGCATTTT. Translating it yields CASSPGQGNQPQHF. The complete variable domain, with remaining parts taken from reference TRBV5-1 and TRBJ1-5, reads KAGVTQTPRYLIKTRGQQVTLSCSPISGHRSVSWYQQTPGQGLQFLFEYFSETQRNKGNFPGRFSGRQFSNSRSEMNVSTLELGDSALYLCASSPGQGNQPQHFGDGTRLSIL.

This clone occurred once. The chain links TRBV2 to TRBJ2-1, with TRBD2 matching over 8 bases. CDR3 length: 15 amino acids. Germline V CDR1 and CDR2: SNHLY, FYNNEI. Trimming took 2 bases from V and 12 from J; bases not matched to a gene: 12. The CDR3 sequence is CASSERQGRAGGQFF. In DNA form, the CDR3 reads TGTGCCAGCAGTGAACGGCAGGGGAGGGCGGGAGGGCAGTTCTTC. Using reference TRBV2 and TRBJ2-1 for the parts outside the CDR3, the full variable domain is EPEVTQTPSHQVTQMGQEVILRCVPISNHLYFYWYRQILGQKVEFLVSFYNNEISEKSEIFDDQFSVERPDGSNFTLKIRSTKLEDSAMYFCASSERQGRAGGQFFGPGTRLTVL.

The gene calls are TRBV27 and TRBJ2-7; 10 bases match TRBD2. Germline V gene lookup returns CDR1 MNHEY and CDR2 SMNVEV (reference sequence). The V and J ends lost 6 bases and 6 bases, in that order; junction bases with no gene match: 8. The CDR3 has 14 residues. The CDR3 region is CASREAGGPSEQYF. The CDR3, as DNA: TGTGCCAGCAGAGAAGCGGGAGGGCCCTCCGAGCAGTACTTC.

This clone was seen a few times. J is TRBJ2-3 and V is TRBV11-2; TRBD2 aligns across 11 bases. Germline-derived CDR1 and CDR2 are SGHAT and FQNNGV. This CDR3 has 16 amino acids. Trimming cost V 5 bases and J 1 base; bases outside gene matches: 5. CDR3 bases: TGTGCCAGCAGCCCACTAGCGGGAGCCGGCACAGATACGCAGTATTTT. Amino acid sequence: CASSPLAGAGTDTQYF.

The rearrangement uses TRBV10-3 and TRBJ2-2, with 7 bases lining up with TRBD2. There are 13 residues in the CDR3. The trim removed 10 bases at V and 7 bases at J, leaving 9 bases unmatched. The germline CDR1 and CDR2 sequences are ENHRY and SYGVKD. The CDR3: CANAGVTGGELFF. In DNA form, the CDR3 reads TGTGCCAACGCGGGAGTTACAGGCGGGGAGCTGTTTTTT.

V and J are TRBV7-6 and TRBJ2-7; 8 bases match TRBD2. The CDR3 runs to 13 residues. After removal of 9 bases from V and 3 bases from J, the junction contained 7 bases not matched to a gene. Germline CDR1 reads SGHVS; CDR2 reads FNYEAQ. CDR3 nucleotides: TGTGCCAGGCCCCGGGGGGGGGTCTACGAGCAGTACTTC. Amino acids: CARPRGGVYEQYF.

The rearrangement joins TRBV5-1 to TRBJ2-2; TRBD2 matches 9 bases. With V trimmed by 3 bases and J by 6 bases, 6 bases remained unmatched. The length of the CDR3 is 15 residues. Germline V gene sequence: CDR1 SGHRS, CDR2 YFSETQ. The CDR3 region is CASSSVAGVAGELFF. The CDR3 DNA reads as TGCGCCAGCAGCTCAGTAGCGGGAGTGGCCGGGGAGCTGTTTTTT. Combining the CDR3 with reference TRBV5-1 and TRBJ2-2 gives the whole variable domain KAGVTQTPRYLIKTRGQQVTLSCSPISGHRSVSWYQQTPGQGLQFLFEYFSETQRNKGNFPGRFSGRQFSNSRSEMNVSTLELGDSALYLCASSSVAGVAGELFFGEGSRLTVL.

The chain has TRBV18 and TRBJ2-5; the D gene is possibly TRBD1 (5 bases). The length of the CDR3 is 15 residues. Germline V gene data show CDR1 as KGHSH and CDR2 as LQKENI. Trimming pared 4 bases from V and 3 bases from J, leaving 15 bases between. The CDR3 loop is CASSLMFRVEETQYF. CDR3 DNA sequence: TGTGCCAGCTCACTGATGTTCAGGGTCGAAGAGACCCAGTACTTC.

The chain couples TRBV9 to TRBJ2-3, with 11 bases fitting TRBD2. Per germline, CDR1 SGDLS and CDR2 YYNGEE. This CDR3 is built from 17 residues. J lost 5 bases, V lost 4 bases, and 12 bases had no gene match. This CDR3 reads CASSPRDFGLAGDTQYF. CDR3 coding DNA: TGTGCCAGCAGCCCCCGGGACTTCGGACTAGCGGGAGATACGCAGTATTTT.

The V and J genes are TRBV5-1 and TRBJ2-7, with 9 bases that match TRBD1. Per germline, CDR1 SGHRS and CDR2 YFSETQ. CDR3 length: 15 residues. Trimming cost V 2 bases and J 5 bases; bases outside gene matches: 8. CDR3 nucleotide sequence: TGCGCCAGCAGCTTCTGGGACAGGGATAAGCACGAGCAGTACTTC. It translates to CASSFWDRDKHEQYF. The full variable domain, with the rest looked up from reference TRBV5-1 and TRBJ2-7, is KAGVTQTPRYLIKTRGQQVTLSCSPISGHRSVSWYQQTPGQGLQFLFEYFSETQRNKGNFPGRFSGRQFSNSRSEMNVSTLELGDSALYLCASSFWDRDKHEQYFGPGTRLTVT.

This clone is medium-sized in the sample. The CDR3, as DNA: TGCGCCAGCAGTGAGTCTTCGAGGGGGAGCTACGAGCAGTACTTC. Protein product: CASSESSRGSYEQYF. J is TRBJ2-7 and V is TRBV10-2; weak D call: TRBD1 (6 bases). The CDR3 consists of 15 residues. The germline V and J ends were trimmed by 0 bases and 3 bases, with 12 bases remaining between them. Germline values: CDR1 WSHSY, CDR2 SAAADI.

The chain joins TRBV2 to TRBJ2-1, with D possibly being TRBD1 (6 bases). Looked up from germline, CDR1 is SNHLY and CDR2 is FYNNEI. Trimming took 2 bases from V and 4 from J, leaving 12 bases between them. There are 15 residues in the CDR3. The CDR3 sequence is CASSENRALYNEQFF. The DNA of the CDR3 is TGTGCCAGCAGTGAAAACAGGGCGTTGTACAATGAGCAGTTCTTC.

J is TRBJ2-5 and V is TRBV7-9; perhaps TRBD1 as D (6 bases). Germline CDR1 is SEHNR and CDR2 is FQNEAQ (reference sequence). The CDR3 consists of 13 residues. V lost 5 bases to trimming and J lost 5 bases, with 12 bases between them. The CDR3 nucleotides are TGTGCCAGCAGCGTGGACAGATCCGAGACCCAGTACTTC. This encodes CASSVDRSETQYF. Full variable domain (rest looked up from reference TRBV7-9 and TRBJ2-5): DTGVSQNPRHKITKRGQNVTFRCDPISEHNRLYWYRQTLGQGPEFLTYFQNEAQLEKSRLLSDRFSAERPKGSFSTLEIQRTEQGDSAMYLCASSVDRSETQYFGPGTRLLVL.

As to this clone: The same CDR3 also results from other DNA sequences found in this sample. The genes are TRBV11-3 and TRBJ2-1; the match to TRBD2 covers 12 bases. This CDR3 comprises 16 residues. Trimming at V came to 5 bases and at J to 3 bases, leaving 5 bases not matched to a gene. In germline, CDR1 is SGHNT, CDR2 YENEEA. The CDR3, as DNA: TGTGCCAGCAGCCGCCGGGGACTAGCGGGCTACAATGAGCAGTTCTTC. Its translation: CASSRRGLAGYNEQFF.

This rearrangement joins TRBV2 to TRBJ2-4; 8 bases are a match to TRBD1. In germline, CDR1 is SNHLY, CDR2 FYNNEI. Losses at the gene ends were 4 bases for V and 3 bases for J; bases not matched to a gene: 11. The CDR3 extends over 17 amino acids. The CDR3 spells CASSGGVTGDSKNIQYF. For the CDR3, the DNA is TGTGCCAGCAGTGGGGGGGTGACAGGGGATAGCAAAAACATTCAGTACTTC.

V and J are TRBV6-6 and TRBJ2-1; D remains unclear. Germline CDR1 MNHNY, CDR2 SVGAGI (reference sequence). Trimming stripped 0 bases from V and 10 bases from J, with 7 bases between. This CDR3 is 12 amino acids long. CDR3 protein: CASSYSFVEQFF. The CDR3 region has the DNA TGTGCCAGCAGTTACTCTTTTGTAGAGCAGTTCTTC.

The chain recombines TRBV7-9 with TRBJ1-1; TRBD1 might be the D (6 bases). Germline V gene data show CDR1 as SEHNR and CDR2 as FQNEAQ (reference sequence). The length of the CDR3 is 14 residues. V shed 5 bases and J shed 4 bases, with 14 bases lying between them. CDR3: CASSPLRGATEAFF. CDR3 DNA sequence: TGTGCCAGCAGCCCCCTGCGGGGGGCCACTGAAGCTTTCTTT.

This clone turned up a few times. The genes are TRBV6-5 and TRBJ1-1; D might be TRBD1 (6 bases). The CDR3 contains 12 residues. CDR1 is MNHEY and CDR2 is SVGAGI in the germline V gene. V shed 2 bases and J shed 7 bases, with 8 bases lying between them. Here the CDR3 reads CASSYGGGEAFF. In DNA, the CDR3 is TGTGCCAGCAGTTACGGGGGCGGTGAAGCTTTCTTT.

The table lists this clone with a count of one. The chain combines TRBV5-1 with TRBJ2-2; tentative D call: TRBD1 (5 bases). CDR1 and CDR2 (germline): SGHRS, YFSETQ. The V gene lost 4 bases and the J gene lost 8 bases, with 12 bases spanning the gap. CDR3 length: 13 amino acids. CDR3 amino acids: CASSLDSTGELFF. CDR3 nucleotides: TGCGCCAGCAGCCTCGACAGTACTGGGGAGCTGTTTTTT.

The chain couples TRBV7-9 to TRBJ1-6; TRBD1 matches 9 bases. Trimming took 5 bases from V and 9 from J; bases not matched to a gene: 2. The CDR3 consists of 13 residues. Looked up from germline, CDR1 is SEHNR and CDR2 is FQNEAQ (reference sequence). This CDR3 is CASSGTGSSPLHF. For the CDR3, the DNA is TGTGCCAGCAGCGGGACAGGGAGTTCACCCCTCCACTTT.

This chain joins TRBV7-9 and TRBJ2-7, with TRBD2 matching over 10 bases. The CDR3 consists of 15 residues. Germline V CDR1 and CDR2: SEHNR, FQNEAQ (reference sequence). V shed 5 bases, J shed 3 bases, and the junction held 7 bases outside the gene matches. CDR3 sequence (DNA): TGTGCCAGCAGCCCCGGACTAGCGGAAGACTACGAGCAGTACTTC. Translating it yields CASSPGLAEDYEQYF.

The rearrangement uses TRBV29-1 and TRBJ1-1; D ambiguous. Germline V gene lookup returns CDR1 SQVTM and CDR2 ANQGSEA. Trimming left V 3 bases short and J 0 bases short, with 8 bases between. This CDR3 is 13 amino acids long. The CDR3 DNA reads as TGCAGCGTTGAGACCGACATGAACACTGAAGCTTTCTTT. Amino acid sequence: CSVETDMNTEAFF.

This sequence joins TRBV27 and TRBJ1-1; possible D gene TRBD1, 6 bases. CDR3 length equals 18 residues. The V gene lost 0 bases and the J gene lost 5 bases, with 22 bases spanning the gap. Germline V lookup: CDR1 MNHEY, CDR2 SMNVEV (reference sequence). The CDR3 region has the DNA TGTGCCAGCAGTTTATCTGTGGTGGGAATGGCTCAGGGGACTGAAGCTTTCTTT. Protein: CASSLSVVGMAQGTEAFF.